These T cell receptor beta chains were read from a single sample in a study of early T cells in non-severe SARS-CoV-2 infection. TCRdb passed the 5' RACE reads through MiXCR, listing each CDR3 protein once. The sample carries tens of thousands of distinct CDR3 sequences, about 9.5% recorded once. The source material was whole blood, sampled at baseline. These receptors were taken from an adult who was a healthcare worker with PCR-confirmed SARS-CoV-2 infection or an uninfected control (not recorded which). Each CDR3 is given without its conserved first and last residue.

j_call v_call cdr3_aa
TRBJ1-5 TRBV5-1 ASSLAGGRQPQH
TRBJ1-4 TRBV5-1 ASSRSVQGDNEKLF
TRBJ1-4 TRBV12-3/TRBV12-4 ASSSHREQNKELF
TRBJ1-6 TRBV9 ASSVGPVRLYSPLH
TRBJ2-7 TRBV5-1 ASSFLTGVPYYEQY
TRBJ2-3 TRBV19 ASSLGLGKTDTQY
TRBJ2-1 TRBV5-4 ASSRDGDEQF
TRBJ2-3 TRBV9 ASSVGGGETDTQY
TRBJ1-2 TRBV5-6 ASSRSQGERQAYGYT
TRBJ2-1 TRBV9 ASSVVVSGGPSNEQF
TRBJ2-3 TRBV11-2 ASSPTGASGDPDTQY
TRBJ2-5 TRBV7-3 ASSWTQGETQY
TRBJ1-1 TRBV6-5 ASSSQGKGSEAF
TRBJ2-7 TRBV7-9 ASSLQFSIEQY
TRBJ2-2 TRBV6-2/TRBV6-3 ASSYYVGWRGNTGELF
TRBJ1-6 TRBV1 TSSQADGTGISAYNSPLH
TRBJ2-3 TRBV29-1 SVVLGLGSTDTQY
TRBJ2-3 TRBV18 ASSPRGADTQY
TRBJ1-5 TRBV6-5 ASSPRGSNNQPQH
TRBJ1-1 TRBV12-3/TRBV12-4 ASTGGGTEAF
TRBJ1-5 TRBV19 ASSIDLEQPQH
TRBJ1-1 TRBV28 ASSLAGVREAF
TRBJ2-1 TRBV20-1 SAGTSGGYSEQF
TRBJ1-6 TRBV15 ATSRGDSEDSPLH
TRBJ1-1 TRBV7-9 ASSAGLGQGGTEAF
TRBJ2-3 TRBV7-6 ASSPPYGTDTQY
TRBJ2-7 TRBV4-2 ASSQAFSGGASYEQY
TRBJ2-2 TRBV20-1 SASKGYTGELF
TRBJ2-1 TRBV19 ASSQGRPYNEQF
TRBJ1-1 TRBV20-1 SARDGNRNTEAF
TRBJ2-1 TRBV11-2 ASSLGGLAGKNNEQF
TRBJ2-3 TRBV24-1 ATKGQGWADTQY
TRBJ2-5 TRBV7-2 ASGRDTQETQY
TRBJ2-2 TRBV27 ASSAGTGGTGELF
TRBJ2-5 TRBV7-9 ASSRWTGGFLETQY
TRBJ2-3 TRBV18 ASSLGQIHADTQY
TRBJ1-5 TRBV7-9 ASSPAGESFSNQPQH
TRBJ2-7 TRBV6-5 ASSPRDGPRSYEQY
TRBJ1-6 TRBV29-1 SATGTGDNSPLH
TRBJ2-7 TRBV20-1 SAREGATSYEQY
TRBJ2-7 TRBV7-9 ASSRNEQY
TRBJ1-1 TRBV14 ASSLIDLNQGTEAF
TRBJ2-1 TRBV5-6 ASSLDREGNEQF
TRBJ2-3 TRBV7-2 ASSFPLSGGRTDTQY
TRBJ2-3 TRBV7-9 ASSSQNTQY
TRBJ1-2 TRBV6-1 ASSDILTVPLANYGYT